One and the same sample provided the 27 T cell receptor beta chains below, sequenced in a study of molecular identifiers for immune sequencing clone quantification (dated by TCRdb to 2016 to 2018). The library was obtained by PCR. The run used an Illumina HiSeq 4000. TCRdb took the public reads, trimmed them with fastp at Q25, ran MiXCR for clone calling and kept in-frame beta chains. Duplicate CDR3 protein sequences are folded into a single record with the most common DNA and genes. The sample table holds more than 450,000 distinct CDR3 sequences, of which about a fifth were seen once. The biggest ten clones account for 0.84% of the sample. The specimen sequenced was naive CD8+ T cells from blood, with Jurkat cell RNA spiked in. The cell subset or site label of this sample denotes: FACS-sorted CD8+CD4-CCR7+CD45RA+ naive T cells. Receptors were obtained from a human donor in good health. Some libraries in this study had Jurkat cell RNA spiked in.

This clonotype was picked up many times. The rearrangement uses TRBV7-9 and TRBJ2-3, with D unresolved. The germline V gene has CDR1 SEHNR and CDR2 FQNEAQ (reference sequence). Trimming shortened V by 5 bases and J by 10 bases, and 19 bases separated the two germline ends. This CDR3 contains 14 residues. The CDR3 spells CASSATGAPVAQYF. DNA for the CDR3: TGTGCCAGCAGCGCGACGGGTGCTCCCGTGGCGCAGTATTTT.

This clonotype came up many times. The rearrangement links TRBV7-9 to TRBJ2-2; TRBD1 matches 10 bases. This CDR3 has 16 amino acids. Germline V gives CDR1 SEHNR, CDR2 FQNEAQ (reference sequence). The junction had 8 bases not matched to a gene; V was cut back by 4 bases and J by 6 bases. In nucleotides, the CDR3 is TGTGCCAGCAGCTCCATGGGGACAGGGGATTCCGGGGAGCTGTTTTTT. It yields the protein CASSSMGTGDSGELFF.

This clonotype was found many times. The V call is TRBV12-3 or TRBV12-4, the J call TRBJ1-1; D gene uncertain. CDR3 size: 15 residues. V was cut by 3 bases and J by 8 bases, with 19 bases left in between. CDR3 residues: CASSLGHQISSEAFF. The CDR3 region has the DNA TGTGCCAGCAGTTTGGGTCATCAGATATCGTCCGAAGCTTTCTTT.

The CDR3 is CASSRVEGMNTEAFF. DNA of the CDR3: TGTGCCAGCAGCCGGGTGGAGGGTATGAACACTGAAGCTTTCTTT. The chain joins TRBV12-3 or TRBV12-4 to TRBJ1-1; D gene ambiguous. The CDR3 has 15 residues. Trimming pared 6 bases from V and 0 bases from J, leaving 14 bases between.

This clonotype was counted many times. The gene calls are TRBV4-2 and TRBJ2-7; TRBD2 matches 9 bases. Germline loops: CDR1 LGHNA, CDR2 YNFKEQ. Germline trimming cut 0 bases from V and 4 bases from J; bases unmatched to any gene: 16. The CDR3 totals 19 residues. The CDR3 region is CASSQDLSWREGHRYEQYF. In nucleotides, the CDR3 is TGTGCCAGCAGCCAAGATCTTTCTTGGCGGGAGGGCCACCGGTACGAGCAGTACTTC.

Note on this clonotype: Given the absence of the conserved phenylalanine or tryptophan at the CDR3 end, a read error is likely. CDR3 DNA sequence: TGTGCCAGCAGCCCCGGGGGCTACGAGCAGTACTCC. Translation: CASSPGGYEQYS. V and J are TRBV7-9 and TRBJ2-7, with a possible D match to TRBD2 (6 bases). Trimming shortened V by 5 bases and J by 3 bases, and 8 bases separated the two germline ends. The length of the CDR3 is 12 residues. From germline, CDR1 is SEHNR and CDR2 FQNEAQ (reference sequence).

This clonotype was recorded a few times. The chain couples TRBV12-3 or TRBV12-4 to TRBJ2-7, with D perhaps TRBD2 (6 bases). This CDR3 spans 16 amino acids. Trimming left V 7 bases short and J 0 bases short, with 19 bases between. CDR3 DNA: TGTGCCAGCAACATAGGGTGGACTACATACTCCTACGAGCAGTACTTC. It codes for CASNIGWTTYSYEQYF.

Comments on this clonotype: A much larger clonotype is one base distant, so this may be a read error. The rearrangement links TRBV10-1 to TRBJ2-1; 7 bases are a match to TRBD1. J lost 0 bases, V lost 4 bases, and 6 bases had no gene match. The length of the CDR3 is 16 residues. The germline V gene encodes CDR1 WNHNN and CDR2 SYGVQD (reference sequence). This chain's CDR3 is CASSGSAGGSYNEQFF. The CDR3 nucleotides read TGCGCCAGCAGTGGGTCGGCAGGGGGCTCCTACAATGAGCAGTTCTTC.

With respect to this clonotype: This sequence may be a read error, since a much larger clone differs from it by one base. The chain combines TRBV3-1 with TRBJ1-1, with D unclear. Trimming cost V 1 base and J 1 base, with 13 bases left between them. Germline V CDR1 and CDR2: LGHDT, YNNKEL (reference sequence). This CDR3 is 16 amino acids long. CDR3 sequence reads: CASSQVPMGTNTEAFF. The CDR3 region has the DNA TGTGCCAGCAGCCAAGTCCCAATGGGCACGAACACTGAAGCTTTCTTT.

The chain has TRBV10-3 and TRBJ1-5; D is possibly TRBD1 (6 bases). From germline, CDR1 is ENHRY and CDR2 SYGVKD. The CDR3 length is 15 residues. V lost 2 bases to trimming and J lost 3 bases, with 11 bases between them. The DNA for the CDR3 is TGTGCCATCAGTGAGAGGGACAATGACAATCAGCCCCAGCATTTT. Translating gives CAISERDNDNQPQHF.

A remark on this clonotype: Just one base apart from a much larger clone, this may be a read error. This rearrangement joins TRBV20-1 to TRBJ2-2, with D perhaps being TRBD1 or TRBD2 (6 bases each). V gave up 1 base and J gave up 1 base, with 16 bases separating them. Germline CDR1 is DFQATT and CDR2 is SNEGSKA (reference sequence). The CDR3 is 17 amino acids. The CDR3 coding sequence is TGCAGTGCTAGAGGGGGAGATCGGGGGCGGAACACCGGGGAGCTGTTTTTT. Protein product: CSARGGDRGRNTGELFF.

This clonotype showed up just a few times. The chain combines TRBV7-9 with TRBJ1-1; tentative D call: TRBD1 (6 bases). V gave up 1 base and J gave up 5 bases, with 14 bases separating them. Germline assignment: CDR1 SEHNR and CDR2 FQNEAQ (reference sequence). There are 15 residues in the CDR3. CDR3 DNA sequence: TGTGCCAGCAGCTTAGAAGCCAGGGGTGAAACTGAAGCTTTCTTT. Encoded protein: CASSLEARGETEAFF. The full variable domain, completed using reference TRBV7-9 and TRBJ1-1, is DTGVSQNPRHKITKRGQNVTFRCDPISEHNRLYWYRQTLGQGPEFLTYFQNEAQLEKSRLLSDRFSAERPKGSFSTLEIQRTEQGDSAMYLCASSLEARGETEAFFGQGTRLTVV.

The V call is TRBV3-1, the J call TRBJ1-3; D is perhaps TRBD1 (5 bases). There are 12 residues in the CDR3. CDR1 and CDR2 (germline): LGHDT, YNNKEL (reference sequence). The V end lost 3 bases, the J end lost 8 bases, and 8 bases lay between the germline ends. CDR3 amino acids: CASSQTGDTIYF. In DNA, the CDR3 is TGTGCCAGCAGCCAGACGGGGGACACCATATATTTT. The variable domain in full, completed from reference TRBV3-1 and TRBJ1-3, reads DTAVSQTPKYLVTQMGNDKSIKCEQNLGHDTMYWYKQDSKKFLKIMFSYNNKELIINETVPNRFSPKSPDKAHLNLHINSLELGDSAVYFCASSQTGDTIYFGEGSWLTVV.

In this sample, this clonotype turned up many times. The V gene is TRBV14, the J gene TRBJ2-3; D may match TRBD1 or TRBD2 (5 bases each). CDR1 and CDR2 (germline): SGHDN, FVKESK. With 3 bases removed from V and 2 bases from J, the gap between germline ends came to 21 bases. The CDR3 is made up of 18 amino acids. The CDR3 region is CASSQLFGRDGFTDTQYF. In DNA, the CDR3 is TGTGCCAGCAGCCAGCTCTTTGGTCGGGACGGATTCACAGATACGCAGTATTTT.

This clonotype was observed at least ten times. V is TRBV29-1 and J is TRBJ2-2; D call uncertain. The CDR3 spans 10 residues. The ends were cut back, 4 bases at V and 7 bases at J, with 4 bases in the middle. The germline CDR1 and CDR2 sequences are SQVTM and ANQGSEA. The CDR3 DNA follows: TGCAGCGTTGGGGACGGGGAGCTGTTTTTT. Protein sequence: CSVGDGELFF.

The chain is built from TRBV4-1 and TRBJ2-7; 7 positions agree with TRBD1. J gave up 7 bases and V 1 base, and 4 bases lay outside the gene matches. Germline V lookup: CDR1 MGHRA, CDR2 YSYEKL. This CDR3 is built from 13 residues. The CDR3 reads CASSQATRGEQYF. CDR3 nucleotide sequence: TGCGCCAGCAGCCAAGCTACCAGGGGGGAGCAGTACTTC.

In regard to this clonotype: This could be a read error, since a much larger clone is one nucleotide away. The rearrangement joins TRBV20-1 to TRBJ2-7; D remains unclear. The CDR3 runs 11 residues. The germline V gene has CDR1 DFQATT and CDR2 SNEGSKA (reference sequence). For the CDR3, the DNA is TGCAGTGCTCGCAAGGTTGACGAGCGGTACTTC. Translating it yields CSARKVDERYF.

In regard to this clonotype: A clone one base away is much larger, so this may be a read error. V and J are TRBV2 and TRBJ2-5; D is undetermined. Germline lookup yields CDR1 SNHLY and CDR2 FYNNEI. This CDR3 has 15 amino acids. The V end lost 3 bases, the J end lost 2 bases, and 13 bases lay between the germline ends. The CDR3 loop is CASSDSGDRQETQYF. In DNA form, the CDR3 reads TGTGCCAGCAGTGATTCTGGGGATAGACAAGAGACCCAGTACTTC.

As for this clonotype: This may be a read error: a much more frequent sequence differs by one nucleotide. Given the absence of the conserved phenylalanine or tryptophan at the CDR3 end, a read error is likely. In DNA form, the CDR3 reads TGCAGTGCTAGAGCCGGGGACCAGCCCCAGCATTCT. Translated, it gives CSARAGDQPQHS. V usage is TRBV20-1 and J usage is TRBJ1-5; TRBD1 is a possible D gene (5 bases). Trimming pared 1 base from V and 7 bases from J, leaving 8 bases between. Germline assignment: CDR1 DFQATT and CDR2 SNEGSKA (reference sequence). The CDR3 has 12 residues.

This clonotype turned up a few times. The chain carries TRBV2 and TRBJ2-7; 8 positions agree with TRBD2. V was pared by 4 bases and J by 2 bases, with 4 bases of the junction left unmatched. The CDR3 has 14 residues. Per germline, CDR1 SNHLY and CDR2 FYNNEI. CDR3 sequence: CASSASGLTYEQYF. The CDR3 coding sequence is TGTGCCAGCAGTGCTAGCGGGCTCACCTACGAGCAGTACTTC. Looking up the rest from reference TRBV2 and TRBJ2-7 gives the full variable domain: EPEVTQTPSHQVTQMGQEVILRCVPISNHLYFYWYRQILGQKVEFLVSFYNNEISEKSEIFDDQFSVERPDGSNFTLKIRSTKLEDSAMYFCASSASGLTYEQYFGPGTRLTVT.

With regard to this clonotype: This may stem from a read error, because a much larger clone lies one nucleotide away. As DNA, the CDR3 is TGTGCCAGCAGCCTCGACAGGGGTTCGGTTGGGCAGTACTTC. Translating gives CASSLDRGSVGQYF. The chain combines TRBV7-9 with TRBJ2-7; 8 bases are a match to TRBD1. The CDR3 has 14 residues. The junction had 12 bases not matched to a gene; V was cut back by 5 bases and J by 9 bases. Germline V CDR1 and CDR2: SEHNR, FQNEAQ (reference sequence).

This clonotype appeared once. This likely comes from a read error, as the CDR3 has no conserved phenylalanine or tryptophan at its end. The gene calls are TRBV3-1 and TRBJ2-2; D call uncertain. Per germline, CDR1 LGHDT and CDR2 YNNKEL (reference sequence). The V end lost 4 bases, the J end lost 7 bases, and 10 bases lay between the germline ends. The CDR3 has 13 residues. The CDR3, as DNA: TGTGCCAGCAGCCCCATAGTCCGCGGGGAGCTGTTTTCT. This gives the protein CASSPIVRGELFS.

V is TRBV7-3 and J is TRBJ2-5; 8 bases align to TRBD1. J gave up 5 bases and V 5 bases, and 7 bases lay outside the gene matches. Germline CDR1 reads SGHTA; CDR2 reads FQGTGA. The CDR3 is 14 residues long. The CDR3 region is CASSPHHRGETQYF. In DNA, the CDR3 is TGTGCCAGCAGCCCACATCACAGGGGGGAGACCCAGTACTTC. Looking up the rest from reference TRBV7-3 and TRBJ2-5 gives the full variable domain: GAGVSQTPSNKVTEKGKYVELRCDPISGHTALYWYRQSLGQGPEFLIYFQGTGAADDSGLPNDRFFAVRPEGSVSTLKIQRTERGDSAVYLCASSPHHRGETQYFGPGTRLLVL.

This clonotype was seen more than once but under ten times. The V call is TRBV2, the J call TRBJ2-4, with TRBD1 identical over 10 bases. Germline V CDR1 and CDR2: SNHLY, FYNNEI. V was clipped by 2 bases and J by 2 bases; unmatched bases: 3. CDR3 length: 16 residues. CDR3 nucleotides: TGTGCCAGCAGTGAAAGGACAGGGGGGACCAAAAACATTCAGTACTTC. Protein: CASSERTGGTKNIQYF. Full variable domain (rest looked up from reference TRBV2 and TRBJ2-4): EPEVTQTPSHQVTQMGQEVILRCVPISNHLYFYWYRQILGQKVEFLVSFYNNEISEKSEIFDDQFSVERPDGSNFTLKIRSTKLEDSAMYFCASSERTGGTKNIQYFGAGTRLSVL.

This clonotype has more than one count but fewer than ten. The J gene is TRBJ2-3, the V gene TRBV6-2 or TRBV6-3; no clear D. The ends were cut back, 2 bases at V and 3 bases at J, with 6 bases in the middle. CDR1 and CDR2 from the germline V gene are MNHEY and SVGEGT. The CDR3 has 13 residues. CDR3 DNA sequence: TGTGCCAGCAGTTACCTAGGGACAGATACGCAGTATTTT. This gives the protein CASSYLGTDTQYF.

Written as DNA, the CDR3 is TGTGCCGCGCGGGTCAGGGGGCTCGTCGGGGAGCTGTTTTTT. As protein: CAARVRGLVGELFF. V gene TRBV27 combines with J gene TRBJ2-2; 8 bases map to TRBD1. The CDR3 spans 14 residues. CDR1 is MNHEY and CDR2 is SMNVEV in the germline V gene (reference sequence). Unmatched junction bases numbered 12, after V lost 11 bases and J lost 7 bases.

Regarding this clonotype: The junction differs from germline at one of its ends, possibly a read error. V usage is TRBV3-1 and J usage is TRBJ1-1; no clear D. The length of the CDR3 is 13 residues. Per the germline V gene, CDR1 is LGHDT and CDR2 is YNNKEL (reference sequence). The DNA for the CDR3 is TGTGCCAGCAGCCAAGTTGAGTGGACTGAAACTTTCTTT. This translates into CASSQVEWTETFF.